The clone carrying this T cell receptor beta chain was picked up a small number of times. The antigen is unknown. The germline CDR1 and CDR2 sequences are LNHDA and SQIVND (reference sequence). The CDR3 contains 15 residues. V was trimmed by 4 bases and J by 4 bases, leaving 15 bases between them. These data originate in a study of T cells in Graves' hyperthyroidism and ophthalmopathy. Study results and caveats: Progression to ophthalmopathy was predicted a median of 6.5 months early.

There were TCR beta CDR3 regions amplified from RNA transcripts. Carried out on the TCR CDR3, a first-round RT-PCR used the HTBI primer set. TCRdb ran MiXCR on the multiplex PCR reads and lists one entry per CDR3 protein. The top ten clones hold roughly 7.3% of a sample with about 590,000 distinct CDR3 sequences, less than 20% of them seen once. Absent ophthalmopathy progression within 18 months defined stable Graves' hyperthyroidism. The genes are TRBV19 and TRBJ2-3; D call uncertain. The receptor was isolated from a young woman with Graves' hyperthyroidism. The sample taken for sequencing was blood. This chain's CDR3 is CASSRLTPQADTQYF. The CDR3 bases are TGTGCCAGTAGTAGATTGACCCCTCAAGCAGATACGCAGTATTTT.